This T cell receptor beta chain was sequenced in a study of CD8+CD57+ T cells in acquired aplastic anemia. Study as a whole: The study obtained an average of about 3.2 ug of DNA from sorted CD4+ and CD8+ cells.

With regard to this clonotype: Its cognate antigen is unknown.

Germline lookup yields CDR1 SGHRS and CDR2 YFSETQ. V lost 0 bases to trimming and J lost 11 bases, with 14 bases between them. The CDR3 is 13 amino acids. Study-level results: A set of approximately 30 CD8+ CDR3 sequences was shared between patients and controls, and these sequences appeared highly expressed in patients.

Only patients with CD8+CD57+ cell expansion on flow cytometry were chosen for sequencing. The cohort consisted entirely of patients having severe acquired aplastic anemia. The study profiled TCR beta VDJ and CDR3 using genomic DNA as template. TCRdb re-called the reads through MiXCR, storing one row per CDR3 protein. This sample has 95,000 to 150,000 distinct CDR3 sequences, with 45% to 60% found just once. The sequenced material came from sorted CD4+, CD8+, or CD8+CD57+ T cells (not recorded which) from PBMCs. The chain recombines TRBV5-1 with TRBJ1-1; D remains ambiguous. The TCR was taken from a human donor with aplastic anemia. DNA for the CDR3: TGCGCCAGCAGCTTGGGTAACGGGAGAGACGCTTTCTTT. Translated, it gives CASSLGNGRDAFF.